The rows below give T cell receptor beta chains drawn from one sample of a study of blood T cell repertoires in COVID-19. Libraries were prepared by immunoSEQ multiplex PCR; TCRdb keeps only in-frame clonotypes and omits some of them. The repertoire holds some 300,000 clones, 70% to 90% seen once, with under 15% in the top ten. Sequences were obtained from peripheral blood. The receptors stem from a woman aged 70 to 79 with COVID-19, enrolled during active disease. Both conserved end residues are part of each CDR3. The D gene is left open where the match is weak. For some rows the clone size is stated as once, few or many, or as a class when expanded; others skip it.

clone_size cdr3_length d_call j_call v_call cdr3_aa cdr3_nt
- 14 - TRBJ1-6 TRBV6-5 CASSYQYHNSPLHF TGTGCCAGCAGTTATCAGTACCATAATTCACCCCTCCACTTT
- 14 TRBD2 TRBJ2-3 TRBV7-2 CASSPGTTLDTQYF TGTGCCAGCAGCCCCGGGACTACCTTAGATACGCAGTATTTT
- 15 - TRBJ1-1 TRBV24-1 CATSDGGHSNTEAFF TGTGCCACCAGTGATGGGGGACACTCGAACACTGAAGCTTTCTTT
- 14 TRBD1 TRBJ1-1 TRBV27 CATQLGTGATEAFF TGTGCCACTCAATTAGGGACAGGGGCCACTGAAGCTTTCTTT
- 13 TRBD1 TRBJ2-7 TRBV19 CASGQGPTYEQYF TGTGCCAGTGGACAGGGGCCCACCTACGAGCAGTACTTC
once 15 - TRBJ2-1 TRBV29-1 CSVDSRQGGTTEQFF TGCAGCGTTGACTCGCGACAGGGAGGTACCACCGAGCAGTTCTTC
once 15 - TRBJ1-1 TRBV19 CASSTFPGRNTEAFF TGTGCCAGTTCTACTTTCCCCGGGAGGAACACTGAAGCTTTCTTT
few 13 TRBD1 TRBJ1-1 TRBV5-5 CASRLDRDTEAFF TGTGCCAGCAGGTTGGACAGGGACACTGAAGCTTTCTTT
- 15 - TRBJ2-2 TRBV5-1 CASSLDQGSAGELFF TGCGCCAGCAGCTTAGACCAGGGGAGCGCCGGGGAGCTGTTTTTT
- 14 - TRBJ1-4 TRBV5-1 CASSVQGPNEKLFF TGCGCCAGCAGCGTACAGGGACCTAATGAAAAACTGTTTTTT